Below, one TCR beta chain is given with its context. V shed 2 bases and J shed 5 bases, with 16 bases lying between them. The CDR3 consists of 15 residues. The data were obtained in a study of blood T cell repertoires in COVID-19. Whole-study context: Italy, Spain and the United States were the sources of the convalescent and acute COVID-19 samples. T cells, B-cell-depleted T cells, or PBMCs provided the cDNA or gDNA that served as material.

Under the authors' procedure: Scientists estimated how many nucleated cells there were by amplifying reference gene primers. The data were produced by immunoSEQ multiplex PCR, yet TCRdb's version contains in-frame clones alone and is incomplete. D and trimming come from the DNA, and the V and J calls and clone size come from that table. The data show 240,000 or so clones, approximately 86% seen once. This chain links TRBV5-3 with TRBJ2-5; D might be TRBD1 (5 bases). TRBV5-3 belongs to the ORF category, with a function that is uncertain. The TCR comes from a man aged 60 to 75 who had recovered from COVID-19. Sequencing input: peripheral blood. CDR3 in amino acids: CARSFQVGVRETQYF. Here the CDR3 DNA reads TGTGCCAGAAGCTTCCAAGTAGGGGTTCGGGAGACCCAGTACTTC.